Here is one T cell receptor beta chain with its context. Its antigen is unknown. V shed 3 bases and J shed 8 bases, with 15 bases lying between them. Germline V CDR1 and CDR2: SGHRS, YFSETQ. The CDR3 is 14 amino acids. Combining a sample-barcoded 5' primer with a J-beta primer mix, a second PCR ran for roughly 7 to 11 cycles. One entry per CDR3 protein, called by TCRdb with MiXCR from the 5' RACE reads. The sample includes about 640,000 distinct CDR3 sequences, under 65% of them seen just once. Caucasian individuals from Russia who were healthy and aged 6 to 90 acted as donors. The source of the sample is a study of blood T cells in healthy people across ages. Points from the study as a whole: The study found more naive CD4+ cells and higher diversity in long-lived than aged donors. Significant beta diversity loss was already apparent by age roughly 44, declining roughly linearly.

The V call is TRBV5-1, the J call TRBJ2-1, with D possibly called TRBD1 or TRBD2 (5 bases each). This clonotype was obtained from a man between 60 and 70 years old in good health. Sequenced: blood. CDR3 in amino acids: CASSWGPGNDEQFF. The CDR3, as DNA: TGCGCCAGCAGCTGGGGACCAGGGAACGATGAGCAGTTCTTC.